This record concerns one TCR beta chain sequence. Its target is unknown. Measured with immunoSEQ multiplex PCR; TCRdb has only the in-frame clones, and not every one. This sample has about 120,000 clones, with about 90% found just once. V was pared by 2 bases and J by 6 bases, with 13 bases between. The germline V gene encodes CDR1 MNHEY and CDR2 SVGAGI. The CDR3 has 14 amino acids. The data originate from a study of T cell responses to AZD1222 COVID-19 vaccine. Study-wide points: The donor group comprised mostly white British people and more females; the analysis possibly underestimated clonal diversity.

Sequenced here: peripheral blood, sampled on day 0 of AZD1222 vaccination. The TCR sequence derives from an adult in good health. This chain links TRBV6-5 with TRBJ1-1; D may be TRBD1 (5 bases). The CDR3 here is CASSYARGGPEAFF. CDR3 bases: TGTGCCAGCAGTTACGCCCGCGGGGGACCTGAAGCTTTCTTT.